This entry lists 14 T cell receptor beta chains sequenced from one sample in a study of vaccination effects on CD4 cells after COVID-19. Their target antigens are unknown. ViraFEST used viral peptide pools to expand antigen-specific CD4+ T cells before sequencing. The culture ran for roughly ten days, and then CD4+ T cells were isolated. Nucleocapsid antibody tests were negative, and the vaccine recipients had no prior SARS-CoV-2 infection. Repertoires were generated with immunoSEQ multiplex PCR, while TCRdb's copy carries only in-frame clones and drops some. The sample yields about 73,000 clones, 60% to 85% seen once. The material sequenced was CD4+ T cells from PBMCs cultured with SARS-CoV-2 spike peptides, taken before COVID-19 vaccination. These TCRs come from a human donor who received a COVID-19 vaccine.

The chain links TRBV9 to TRBJ2-3; 9 bases are a match to TRBD2. The germline gives CDR1 SGDLS, CDR2 YYNGEE. With 4 bases clipped from V and 2 bases from J, the junction kept 8 bases outside the gene matches. The CDR3 is 16 residues long. In nucleotides, the CDR3 is TGTGCCAGCAGCAAGGGACTAGCCTTGATCACAGATACGCAGTATTTT. Amino acid sequence: CASSKGLALITDTQYF.

V is TRBV10-3 and J is TRBJ2-5; perhaps D is TRBD1 or TRBD2 (6 bases each). CDR1 is ENHRY and CDR2 is SYGVKD in the germline V gene. The V end was cut by 8 bases, the J end by 5 bases, with 18 bases between. This CDR3 is 14 amino acids long. The CDR3 DNA reads TGTGCCATCGCCGAACAGGGACTGGGGGAGACCCAGTACTTC. Its translation: CAIAEQGLGETQYF.

The gene calls are TRBV12-5 and TRBJ1-3; possibly TRBD1 for D (6 bases). V was cut by 4 bases and J by 0 bases, with 10 bases left in between. The CDR3 sequence is 15 residues long. Germline lookup yields CDR1 LGHNT and CDR2 FRNRAP. The chain's CDR3 is CASGSGQTSGNTIYF. The DNA of the CDR3 is TGTGCTAGTGGTTCAGGACAGACCTCTGGAAACACCATATATTTT.

The sample holds a few counts of this clone. CDR3 amino acids: CASSGQGHNQPQHF. The CDR3 DNA follows: TGTGCCAGTAGTGGTCAGGGTCACAATCAGCCCCAGCATTTT. This chain joins TRBV19 and TRBJ1-5, with D possibly being TRBD1 (5 bases). Trimming pared 5 bases from V and 3 bases from J, leaving 11 bases between. Looked up from germline, CDR1 is LNHDA and CDR2 is SQIVND (reference sequence). The CDR3 runs 14 residues.

The CDR3 DNA sequence: TGTGCCAGCAGCTTAACCCTGGGTGAAAAACTGTTTTTT. Translating it yields CASSLTLGEKLFF. This chain connects TRBV11-2 to TRBJ1-4, with no clear D. This CDR3 comprises 13 residues. Trimming took 2 bases from V and 7 from J, leaving 8 bases between them. The germline V gene encodes CDR1 SGHAT and CDR2 FQNNGV.

This chain joins TRBV14 and TRBJ2-6; D perhaps matches TRBD1 (5 bases). Germline V gives CDR1 SGHDN, CDR2 FVKESK. The CDR3 totals 16 residues. Trimming left V 1 base short and J 0 bases short, with 7 bases between. CDR3 in amino acids: CASSQGGGSGANVLTF. In DNA, the CDR3 is TGTGCCAGCAGCCAAGGGGGCGGCTCTGGGGCCAACGTCCTGACTTTC.

The chain combines TRBV7-2 with TRBJ2-5; 10 nucleotides agree with TRBD2. CDR1 SGHTA and CDR2 FQGNSA come from the germline V gene. After removal of 2 bases from V and 5 bases from J, the junction contained 5 bases not matched to a gene. This CDR3 is 15 amino acids long. The CDR3 DNA sequence: TGTGCCAGCAGCTTAACTAGCGGGGAAGGTGAGACCCAGTACTTC. This codes for CASSLTSGEGETQYF.

The rearrangement links TRBV28 to TRBJ1-4, with D unclear. This CDR3 contains 14 residues. Trimming left V 2 bases short and J 6 bases short, with 10 bases between. Germline V gene sequence: CDR1 MDHEN, CDR2 SYDVKM. CDR3 loop: CASSLAGFDEKLFF. The CDR3 DNA reads as TGTGCCAGCAGTTTAGCGGGGTTTGATGAAAAACTGTTTTTT.

This clone was seen a few times. CDR3 in DNA: TGTGCCAGCACCGAGGGCAGGGGTAATTCACCCCTCCACTTT. It encodes CASTEGRGNSPLHF. The V gene is TRBV3-1 (or the pseudogene TRBV3-2), the J gene TRBJ1-6; a weak D match, TRBD1 (6 bases). The germline V gene has CDR1 LGHDT and CDR2 YNNKEL (reference sequence). V was pared by 7 bases and J by 6 bases, with 13 bases between. The length of the CDR3 is 14 residues.

The rearrangement joins TRBV11-2 to TRBJ2-5, with 7 nucleotides matching TRBD1. This CDR3 is built from 15 residues. CDR1 is SGHAT, CDR2 FQNNGV, per germline. V shed 3 bases, J shed 3 bases, and the junction held 7 bases outside the gene matches. In DNA form, the CDR3 reads TGTGCCAGCAGCTTCCGGGACAGACAAAAAGAGACCCAGTACTTC. It translates to CASSFRDRQKETQYF.

This rearrangement joins TRBV19 to TRBJ1-4; D remains ambiguous. V shed 4 bases and J shed 9 bases, with 9 bases lying between them. Germline CDR1 LNHDA, CDR2 SQIVND (reference sequence). CDR3 length: 12 amino acids. CDR3 amino acids: CASSSEMKKLFF. CDR3 sequence (DNA): TGTGCCAGTAGTAGTGAAATGAAAAAACTGTTTTTT.

This clone occurred a few times. V and J are TRBV5-4 and TRBJ1-2, with 7 nucleotides matching TRBD1. CDR1 is SGHNT, CDR2 YYREEE, per germline (reference sequence). V lost 2 bases, J lost 14 bases, and 15 bases stayed unmatched. The CDR3 contains 14 residues. DNA for the CDR3: TGTGCCAGCAGCTTAAGGGACAGCGACGCTTCTCAGACCTTC. As protein: CASSLRDSDASQTF.

The V gene is TRBV7-9, the J gene TRBJ1-4; D unclear. Germline values: CDR1 SEHNR, CDR2 FQNEAQ (reference sequence). The V end was cut by 1 base, the J end by 5 bases, with 5 bases between. The CDR3 has 13 residues. The CDR3 DNA reads TGTGCCAGCAGCTTAGGGTACAATGAAAAACTGTTTTTT. Protein: CASSLGYNEKLFF.

The chain joins TRBV9 to TRBJ2-2; 9 positions agree with TRBD2. This CDR3 spans 17 amino acids. V dropped 4 bases and J dropped 1; count of bases not matched to a gene: 8. Germline CDR1 and CDR2: SGDLS and YYNGEE. In DNA, the CDR3 is TGTGCCAGCAGCCTGCCGCTAGCGGGGAGGAACACCGGGGAGCTGTTTTTT. As protein: CASSLPLAGRNTGELFF.